This entry features one TCR beta chain sequence. What it recognizes is unknown. This sample is part of a study of T cell responses to AZD1222 COVID-19 vaccine. Notes on the study in general: Spike-specific TCR breadth and depth grew following two AZD1222 doses. Donors were chiefly white British, with a greater number of females, and clonal diversity was perhaps underestimated.

CDR3 length: 14 amino acids. Losses at the gene ends were 4 bases for V and 7 bases for J; bases not matched to a gene: 6. Per the germline V gene, CDR1 is MNHEY and CDR2 is SMNVEV (reference sequence). Using immunoSEQ multiplex PCR, the repertoire was profiled, and TCRdb retains in-frame clones only, with some absent. Among approximately 110,000 clones listed, 85% to 90% were seen once. This TCR was recovered from an adult in good health. This specimen was peripheral blood, taken on day 0 of AZD1222 vaccination. This chain joins TRBV27 and TRBJ2-4; 8 nucleotides line up with TRBD1. The CDR3 coding sequence is TGTGCCAGCAGTTCCGGACAGGGATGGAACATTCAGTACTTC. It translates to CASSSGQGWNIQYF.